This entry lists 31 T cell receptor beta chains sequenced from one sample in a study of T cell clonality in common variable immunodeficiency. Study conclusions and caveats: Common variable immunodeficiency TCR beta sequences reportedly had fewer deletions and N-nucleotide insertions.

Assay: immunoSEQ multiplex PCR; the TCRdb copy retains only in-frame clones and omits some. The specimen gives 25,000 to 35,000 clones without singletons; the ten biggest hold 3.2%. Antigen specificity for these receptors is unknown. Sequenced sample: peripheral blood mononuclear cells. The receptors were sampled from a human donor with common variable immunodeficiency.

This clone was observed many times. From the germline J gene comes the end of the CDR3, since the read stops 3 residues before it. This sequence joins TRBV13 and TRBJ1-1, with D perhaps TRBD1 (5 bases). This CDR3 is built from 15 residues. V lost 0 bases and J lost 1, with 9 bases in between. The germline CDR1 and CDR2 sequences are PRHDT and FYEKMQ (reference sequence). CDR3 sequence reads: CASSLGGARNTEAFF. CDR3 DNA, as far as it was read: TGTGCCAGCAGCTTAGGAGGGGCGAGGAACACTGAA.

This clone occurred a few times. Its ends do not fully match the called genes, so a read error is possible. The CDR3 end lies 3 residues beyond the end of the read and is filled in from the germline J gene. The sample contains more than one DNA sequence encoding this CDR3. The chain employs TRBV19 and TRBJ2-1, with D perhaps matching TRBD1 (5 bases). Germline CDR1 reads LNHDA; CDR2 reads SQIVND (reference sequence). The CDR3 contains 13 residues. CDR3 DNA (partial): TGTGCCAGCAGTATGAGGCAGGGTAATGAG. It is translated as CASSMRQGNE. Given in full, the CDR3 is CASSMRQGNEQFF.

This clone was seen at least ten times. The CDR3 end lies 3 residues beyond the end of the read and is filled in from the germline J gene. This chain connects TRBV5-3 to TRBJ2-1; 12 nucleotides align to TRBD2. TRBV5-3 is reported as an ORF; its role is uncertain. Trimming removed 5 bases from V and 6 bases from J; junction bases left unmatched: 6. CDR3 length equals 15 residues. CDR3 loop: CARRTLAGGPNEQFF. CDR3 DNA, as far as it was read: TGTGCCAGAAGAACTCTAGCGGGAGGGCCCAATGAG.

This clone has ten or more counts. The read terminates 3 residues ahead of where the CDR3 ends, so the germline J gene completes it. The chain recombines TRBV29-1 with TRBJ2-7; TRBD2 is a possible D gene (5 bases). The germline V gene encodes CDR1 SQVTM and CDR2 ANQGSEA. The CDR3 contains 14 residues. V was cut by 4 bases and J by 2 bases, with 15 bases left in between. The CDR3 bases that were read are TGCAGCGTTGCTCGGACCGGGGTGGCCTACGAG. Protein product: CSVARTGVAYE. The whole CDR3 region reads CSVARTGVAYEQYF.

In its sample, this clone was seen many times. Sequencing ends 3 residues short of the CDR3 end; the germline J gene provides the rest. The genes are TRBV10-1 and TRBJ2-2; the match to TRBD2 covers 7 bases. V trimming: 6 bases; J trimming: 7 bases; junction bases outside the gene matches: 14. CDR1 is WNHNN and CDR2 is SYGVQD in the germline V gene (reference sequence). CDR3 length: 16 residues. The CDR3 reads CASSSPSSGKGGELFF. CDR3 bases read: TGCGCCAGCAGCTCCCCTTCCAGCGGGAAGGGCGGGGAG.

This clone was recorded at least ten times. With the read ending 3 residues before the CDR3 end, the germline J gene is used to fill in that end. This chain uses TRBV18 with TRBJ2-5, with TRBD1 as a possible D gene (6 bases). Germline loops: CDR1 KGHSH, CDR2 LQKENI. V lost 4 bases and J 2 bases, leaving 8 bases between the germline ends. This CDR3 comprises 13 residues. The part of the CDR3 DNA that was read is TGTGCCAGCTCACTCGACAGGCAAGAGACC. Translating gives CASSLDRQET. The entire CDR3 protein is CASSLDRQETQYF.

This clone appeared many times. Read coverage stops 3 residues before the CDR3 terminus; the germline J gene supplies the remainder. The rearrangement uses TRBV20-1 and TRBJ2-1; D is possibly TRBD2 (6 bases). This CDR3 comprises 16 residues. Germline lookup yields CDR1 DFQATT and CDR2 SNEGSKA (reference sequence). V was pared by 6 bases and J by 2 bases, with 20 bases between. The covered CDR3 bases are TGCAGTGCCCCGCTAAGACAGCGGGCAGCCTACAATGAG. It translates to CSAPLRQRAAYNE. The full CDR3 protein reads CSAPLRQRAAYNEQFF.

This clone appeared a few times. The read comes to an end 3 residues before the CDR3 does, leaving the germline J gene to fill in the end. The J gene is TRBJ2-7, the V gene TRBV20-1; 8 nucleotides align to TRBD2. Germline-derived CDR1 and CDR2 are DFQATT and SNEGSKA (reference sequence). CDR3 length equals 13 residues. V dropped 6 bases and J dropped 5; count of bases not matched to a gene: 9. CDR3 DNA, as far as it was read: TGCAGTGCCGAAGCGGGAGATGGCAACGAG. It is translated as CSAEAGDGNE. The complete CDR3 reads CSAEAGDGNEQYF.

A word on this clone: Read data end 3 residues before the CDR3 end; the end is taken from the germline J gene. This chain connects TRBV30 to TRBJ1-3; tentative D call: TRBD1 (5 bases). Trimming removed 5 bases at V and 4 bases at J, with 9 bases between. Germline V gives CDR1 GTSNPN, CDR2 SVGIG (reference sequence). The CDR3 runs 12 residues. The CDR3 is CAWGTQGNTIYF. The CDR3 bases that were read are TGTGCCTGGGGGACTCAGGGAAACACC.

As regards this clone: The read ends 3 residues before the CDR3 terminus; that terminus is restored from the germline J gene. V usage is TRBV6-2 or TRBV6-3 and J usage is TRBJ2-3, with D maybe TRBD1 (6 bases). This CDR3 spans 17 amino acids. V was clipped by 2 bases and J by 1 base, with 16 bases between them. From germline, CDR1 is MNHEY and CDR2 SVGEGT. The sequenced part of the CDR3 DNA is TGTGCCAGCAGTTACGCGCGTCCGGGACACGGCACAGATACG. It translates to CASSYARPGHGTDT. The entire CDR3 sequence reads CASSYARPGHGTDTQYF.

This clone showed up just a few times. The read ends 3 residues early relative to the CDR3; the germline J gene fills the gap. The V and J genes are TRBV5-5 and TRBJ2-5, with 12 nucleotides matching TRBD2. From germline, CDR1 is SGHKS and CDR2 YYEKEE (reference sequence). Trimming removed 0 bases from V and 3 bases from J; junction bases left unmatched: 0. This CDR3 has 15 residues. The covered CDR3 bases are TGTGCCAGCAGCTTGGGACTAGCGGGAGAAGAGACC. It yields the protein CASSLGLAGEET. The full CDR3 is CASSLGLAGEETQYF.

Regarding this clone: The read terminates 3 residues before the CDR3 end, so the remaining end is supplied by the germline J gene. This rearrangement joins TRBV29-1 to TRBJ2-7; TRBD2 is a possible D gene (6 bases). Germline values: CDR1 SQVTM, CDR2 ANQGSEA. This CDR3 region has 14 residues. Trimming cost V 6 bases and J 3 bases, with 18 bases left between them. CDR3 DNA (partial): TGCAGCGTCCAAACTACGACTAGAGTCTACGAG. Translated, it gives CSVQTTTRVYE. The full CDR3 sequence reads CSVQTTTRVYEQYF.

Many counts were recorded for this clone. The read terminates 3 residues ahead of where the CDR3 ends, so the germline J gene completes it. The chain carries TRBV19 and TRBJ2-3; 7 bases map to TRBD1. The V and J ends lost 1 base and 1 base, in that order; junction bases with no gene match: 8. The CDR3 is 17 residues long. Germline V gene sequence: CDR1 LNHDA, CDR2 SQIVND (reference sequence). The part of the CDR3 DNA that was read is TGTGCCAGTAGTATAGCTATAAGGGGACAGCGCACAGATACG. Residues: CASSIAIRGQRTDT. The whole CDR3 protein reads CASSIAIRGQRTDTQYF.

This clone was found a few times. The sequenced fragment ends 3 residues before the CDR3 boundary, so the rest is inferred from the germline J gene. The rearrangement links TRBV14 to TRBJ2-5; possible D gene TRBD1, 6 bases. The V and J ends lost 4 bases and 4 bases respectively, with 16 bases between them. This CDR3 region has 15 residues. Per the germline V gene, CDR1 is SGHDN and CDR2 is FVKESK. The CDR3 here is CASSLKTGMGETQYF. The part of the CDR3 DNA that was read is TGTGCCAGCAGCCTTAAAACAGGGATGGGAGAGACC.

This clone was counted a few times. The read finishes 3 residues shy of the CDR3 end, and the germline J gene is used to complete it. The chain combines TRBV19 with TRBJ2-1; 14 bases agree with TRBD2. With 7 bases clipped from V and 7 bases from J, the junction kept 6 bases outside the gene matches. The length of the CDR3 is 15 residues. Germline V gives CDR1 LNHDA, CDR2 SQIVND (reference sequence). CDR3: CASTIGTSGRNEQFF. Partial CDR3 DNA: TGTGCCAGTACTATCGGGACTAGCGGGAGAAATGAG.

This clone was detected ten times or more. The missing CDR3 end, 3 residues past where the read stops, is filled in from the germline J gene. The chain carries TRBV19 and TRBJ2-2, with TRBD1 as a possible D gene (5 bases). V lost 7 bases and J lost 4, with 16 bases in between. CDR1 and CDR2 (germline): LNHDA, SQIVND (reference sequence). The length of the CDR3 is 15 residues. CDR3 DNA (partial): TGTGCCAGTAACACGCCGCAGGGAACCACCGGGGAG. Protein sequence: CASNTPQGTTGE. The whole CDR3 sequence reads CASNTPQGTTGELFF.

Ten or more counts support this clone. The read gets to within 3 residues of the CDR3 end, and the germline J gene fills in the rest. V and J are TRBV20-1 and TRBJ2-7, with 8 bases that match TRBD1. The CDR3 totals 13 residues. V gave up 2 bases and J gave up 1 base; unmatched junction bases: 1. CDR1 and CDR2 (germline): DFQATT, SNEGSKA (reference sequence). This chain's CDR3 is CSARRTGSYEQYF. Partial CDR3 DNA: TGCAGTGCTAGAAGGACAGGGTCCTACGAG.

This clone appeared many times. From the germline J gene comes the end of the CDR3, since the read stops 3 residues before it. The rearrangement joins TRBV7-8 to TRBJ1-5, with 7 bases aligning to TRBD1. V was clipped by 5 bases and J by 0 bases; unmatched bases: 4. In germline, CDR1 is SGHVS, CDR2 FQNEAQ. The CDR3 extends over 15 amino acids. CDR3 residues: CASSTDRVSNQPQHF. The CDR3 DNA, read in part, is TGTGCCAGCAGCACAGACAGGGTTAGCAATCAGCCC.

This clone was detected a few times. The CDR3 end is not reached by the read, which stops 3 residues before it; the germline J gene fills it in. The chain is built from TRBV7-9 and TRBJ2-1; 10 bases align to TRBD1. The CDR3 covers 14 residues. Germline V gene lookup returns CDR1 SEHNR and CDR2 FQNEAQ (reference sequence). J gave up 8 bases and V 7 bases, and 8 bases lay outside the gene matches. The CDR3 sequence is CASTLGTGVDEQFF. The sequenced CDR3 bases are TGTGCCAGCACCCTAGGGACAGGGGTCGATGAG.

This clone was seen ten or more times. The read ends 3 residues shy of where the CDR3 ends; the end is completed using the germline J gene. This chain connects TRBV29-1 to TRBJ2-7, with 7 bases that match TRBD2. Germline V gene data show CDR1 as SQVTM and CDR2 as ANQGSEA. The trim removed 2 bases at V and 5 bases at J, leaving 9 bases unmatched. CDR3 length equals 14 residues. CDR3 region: CSVESGEGRDEQYF. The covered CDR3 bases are TGCAGCGTTGAATCCGGGGAGGGAAGGGACGAG.

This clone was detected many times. CDR3: CASSEGLVQYF. The DNA read from the CDR3 is TGTGCCAGCAGTGAAGGTCTAGTT. V and J are TRBV6-1 and TRBJ2-4; D is unresolved. From the germline J gene comes the end of the CDR3, since the read stops 3 residues before it. Per the germline V gene, CDR1 is MNHNS and CDR2 is SASEGT. The CDR3 extends over 11 amino acids.

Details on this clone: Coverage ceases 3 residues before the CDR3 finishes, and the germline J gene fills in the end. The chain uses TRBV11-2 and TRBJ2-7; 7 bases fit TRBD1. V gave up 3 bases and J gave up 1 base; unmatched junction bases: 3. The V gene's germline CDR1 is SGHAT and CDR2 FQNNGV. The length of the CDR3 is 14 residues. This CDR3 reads CASSFSGGSYEQYF. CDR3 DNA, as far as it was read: TGTGCCAGCAGCTTCTCAGGGGGTTCCTACGAG.

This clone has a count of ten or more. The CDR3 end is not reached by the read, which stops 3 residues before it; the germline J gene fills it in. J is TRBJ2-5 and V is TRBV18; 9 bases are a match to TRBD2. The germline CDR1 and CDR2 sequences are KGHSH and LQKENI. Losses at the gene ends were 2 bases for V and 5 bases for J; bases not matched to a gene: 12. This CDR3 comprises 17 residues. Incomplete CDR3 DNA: TGTGCCAGCTCACCAGATCCGGCGGGAGGGCCAAGGGAGACC. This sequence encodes CASSPDPAGGPRET. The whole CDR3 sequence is CASSPDPAGGPRETQYF.

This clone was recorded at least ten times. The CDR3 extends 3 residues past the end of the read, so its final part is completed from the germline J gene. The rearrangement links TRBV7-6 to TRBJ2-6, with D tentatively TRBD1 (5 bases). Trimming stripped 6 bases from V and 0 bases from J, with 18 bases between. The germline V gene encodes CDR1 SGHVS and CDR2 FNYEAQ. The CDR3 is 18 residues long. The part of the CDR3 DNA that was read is TGTGCCAGCAGTCCAAGTCCAGGGCCCAGCTCTGGGGCCAACGTC. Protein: CASSPSPGPSSGANV. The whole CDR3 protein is CASSPSPGPSSGANVLTF. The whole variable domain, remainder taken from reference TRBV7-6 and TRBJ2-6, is GAGVSQSPRYKVTKRGQDVALRCDPISGHVSLYWYRQALGQGPEFLTYFNYEAQQDKSGLPNDRFSAERPEGSISTLTIQRTEQRDSAMYRCASSPSPGPSSGANVLTFGAGSRLTVL.

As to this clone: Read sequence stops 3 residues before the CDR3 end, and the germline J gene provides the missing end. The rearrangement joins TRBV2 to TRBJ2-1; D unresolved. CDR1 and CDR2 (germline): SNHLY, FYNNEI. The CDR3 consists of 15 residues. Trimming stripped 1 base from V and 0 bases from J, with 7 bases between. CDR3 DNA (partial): TGTGCCAGCAGTGAAGTTGCGGTCTCCTACAATGAG. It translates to CASSEVAVSYNE. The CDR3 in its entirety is CASSEVAVSYNEQFF.

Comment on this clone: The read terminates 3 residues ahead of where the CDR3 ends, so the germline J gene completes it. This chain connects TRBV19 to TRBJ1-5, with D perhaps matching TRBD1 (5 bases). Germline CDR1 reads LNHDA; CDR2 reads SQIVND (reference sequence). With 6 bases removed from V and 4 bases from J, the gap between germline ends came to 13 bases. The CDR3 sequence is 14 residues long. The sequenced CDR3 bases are TGTGCCAGTAGCTATGGCGAGGGGAATCAGCCC. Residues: CASSYGEGNQP. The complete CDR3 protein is CASSYGEGNQPQHF.

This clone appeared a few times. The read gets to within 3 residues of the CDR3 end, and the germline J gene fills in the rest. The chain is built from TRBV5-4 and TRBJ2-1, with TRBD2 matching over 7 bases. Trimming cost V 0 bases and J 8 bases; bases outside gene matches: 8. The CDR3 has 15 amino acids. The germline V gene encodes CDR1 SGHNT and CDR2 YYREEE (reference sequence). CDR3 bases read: TGTGCCAGCAGCTTGGTAGGCGGGAGTGGGGATGAG. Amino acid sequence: CASSLVGGSGDE. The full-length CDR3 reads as CASSLVGGSGDEQFF.

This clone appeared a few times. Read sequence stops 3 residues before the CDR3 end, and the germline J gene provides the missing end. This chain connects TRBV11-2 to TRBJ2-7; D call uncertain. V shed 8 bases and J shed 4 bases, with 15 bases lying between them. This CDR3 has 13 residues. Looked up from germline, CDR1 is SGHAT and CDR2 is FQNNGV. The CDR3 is CASRQSGVYEQYF. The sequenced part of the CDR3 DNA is TGTGCCAGCCGACAAAGTGGAGTTTACGAG.

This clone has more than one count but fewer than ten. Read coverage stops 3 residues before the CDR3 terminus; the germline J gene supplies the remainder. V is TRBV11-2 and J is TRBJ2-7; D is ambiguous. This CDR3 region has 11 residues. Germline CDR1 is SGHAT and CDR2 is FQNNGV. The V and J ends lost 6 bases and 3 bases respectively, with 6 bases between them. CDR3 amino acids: CASSTHYEQYF. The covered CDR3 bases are TGTGCCAGCAGTACTCACTACGAG.

The CDR3 is CASSIGTGGGYSNQPQHF. The sequenced part of the CDR3 DNA is TGTGCCAGTAGTATTGGTACAGGGGGAGGATATAGCAATCAGCCC. J is TRBJ1-5 and V is TRBV19; 8 nucleotides match TRBD1. Sequencing ends 3 residues short of the CDR3 end; the germline J gene provides the rest. The V gene end was trimmed by 3 bases and the J gene end by 0 bases; junction bases not matched to a gene: 10. The CDR3 has 18 residues. Germline V CDR1 and CDR2: LNHDA, SQIVND (reference sequence). Using reference TRBV19 and TRBJ1-5 for the parts outside the CDR3, the full variable domain is DGGITQSPKYLFRKEGQNVTLSCEQNLNHDAMYWYRQDPGQGLRLIYYSQIVNDFQKGDIAEGYSVSREKKESFPLTVTSAQKNPTAFYLCASSIGTGGGYSNQPQHFGDGTRLSIL.

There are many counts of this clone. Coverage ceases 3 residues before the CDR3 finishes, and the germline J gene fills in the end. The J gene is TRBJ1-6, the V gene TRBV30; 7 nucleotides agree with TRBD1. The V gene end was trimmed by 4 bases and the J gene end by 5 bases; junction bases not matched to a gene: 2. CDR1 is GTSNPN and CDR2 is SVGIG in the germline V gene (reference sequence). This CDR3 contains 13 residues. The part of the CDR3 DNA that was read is TGTGCCTGGACGGGACAGCATAATTCACCC. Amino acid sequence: CAWTGQHNSP. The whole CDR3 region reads CAWTGQHNSPLHF.